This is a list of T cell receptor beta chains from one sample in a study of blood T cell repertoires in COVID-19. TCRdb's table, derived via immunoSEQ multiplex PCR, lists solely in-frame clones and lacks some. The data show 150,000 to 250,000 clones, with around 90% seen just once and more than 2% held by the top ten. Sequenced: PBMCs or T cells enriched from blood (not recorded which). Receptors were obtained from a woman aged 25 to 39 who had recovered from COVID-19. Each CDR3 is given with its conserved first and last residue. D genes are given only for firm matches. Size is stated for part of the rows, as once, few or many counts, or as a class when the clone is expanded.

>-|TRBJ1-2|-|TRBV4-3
TGCGCCAGCAGCCAAGCCCGGGGTTGGACGGGCTACACCTTC
CASSQARGWTGYTF
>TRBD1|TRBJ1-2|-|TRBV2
TGTGCCAGCAGAGGGGGCCGCTTGCTCTATGGCTACACCTTC
CASRGGRLLYGYTF
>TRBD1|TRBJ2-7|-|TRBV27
TGTGCCAGCAGTCCACGTAAGGGACAGGGGGAAGGGCTAGCGGTCTACGAGCAGTACTTC
CASSPRKGQGEGLAVYEQYF
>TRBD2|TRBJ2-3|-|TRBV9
TGTGCCAGCAGCGTATCCGGGGGGGCCGGCGATACGCAGTATTTT
CASSVSGGAGDTQYF
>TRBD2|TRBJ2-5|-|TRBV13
TGTGCCAGCAGCCCGACAGGACTAGCGGGAGTTGAGACCCAGTACTTC
CASSPTGLAGVETQYF
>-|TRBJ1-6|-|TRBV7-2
TGTGCCAGCAGCTTAGTGCCCGGGGTTTCTTCACCCCTCCACTTT
CASSLVPGVSSPLHF
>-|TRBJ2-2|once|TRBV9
TGTGCCAGCAGCGGGGGGGACTACACCGGGGAGCTGTTTTTT
CASSGGDYTGELFF
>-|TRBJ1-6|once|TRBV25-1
TGTGCCAGCAGTGAGATAGGGGCCCATTCACCCCTCCACTTT
CASSEIGAHSPLHF
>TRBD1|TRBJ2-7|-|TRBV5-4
TGTGCCAGCAGCCTGTTGGGGGAAACAGGGGGCTACGAGCAGTACTTC
CASSLLGETGGYEQYF
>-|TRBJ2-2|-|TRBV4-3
TGCGCCAGCAGCCTGGGCCATGATAACACCGGGGAGCTGTTTTTT
CASSLGHDNTGELFF
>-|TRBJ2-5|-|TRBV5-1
TGCGCCAGCAGATTGGCAGGAGGCAGCGAGGAGACCCAGTACTTC
CASRLAGGSEETQYF
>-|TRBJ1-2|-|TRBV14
TGTGCCAGCAGCCATGGACAGACTCAGCTCTATGGCTACACCTTC
CASSHGQTQLYGYTF
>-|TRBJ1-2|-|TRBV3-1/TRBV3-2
TGTGCCAGCAGCCAAGATTGGAGCGGCGGTTATGGCTACACCTTC
CASSQDWSGGYGYTF
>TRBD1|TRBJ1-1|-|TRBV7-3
TGTGCCAGCAGCCACCGGGACAGGGACCTATCGGGCTTGAACACTGAAGCTTTCTTT
CASSHRDRDLSGLNTEAFF
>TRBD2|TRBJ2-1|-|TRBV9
TGTGCCAGCAGCCCCCGAAAAAAGGGACTAGCGGCCTACAATGAGCAGTTCTTC
CASSPRKKGLAAYNEQFF
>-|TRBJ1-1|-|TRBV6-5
TGTGCCAGCAGTCTCACAGACAGCATGAACACTGAAGCTTTCTTT
CASSLTDSMNTEAFF
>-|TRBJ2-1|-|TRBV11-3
TGTGCCAGCAGCTTAGCCGGGAGTGTCCATGAGCAGTTCTTC
CASSLAGSVHEQFF
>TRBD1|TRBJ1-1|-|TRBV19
TGTGCCAGTAGTCTTCGGACAGGGTTGGAAACTGAAGCTTTCTTT
CASSLRTGLETEAFF
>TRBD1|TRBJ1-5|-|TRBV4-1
TGCGCCAGCAGCCAAGGGGACAGGGGACTTCAGCCCCAGCATTTT
CASSQGDRGLQPQHF
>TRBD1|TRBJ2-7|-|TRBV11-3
TGTGCCAGCAGCTCTAGCCACCGGGACAGAGCCTACGAGCAGTACTTC
CASSSSHRDRAYEQYF
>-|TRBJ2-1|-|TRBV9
TGTGCCAGCAGCGGGTCCCCGGGGACACCCACCTACAATGAGCAGTTCTTC
CASSGSPGTPTYNEQFF
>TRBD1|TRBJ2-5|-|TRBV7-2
TGTGCCAGCAGCTTAAACAGGGGGCAAGAGACCCAGTACTTC
CASSLNRGQETQYF